This T cell receptor (beta chain) was observed in a study of neurological immune-mediated disorders. Study-wide findings and caveats: Grouping of repertoires by phylogeny put those of 18 of 34 multiple sclerosis patients into a single related-CDR3 cluster, a possible signature.

The V end lost 1 base, the J end lost 4 bases, and 8 bases lay between the germline ends. The germline gives CDR1 SGHTA, CDR2 FQGNSA. The CDR3 sequence is 14 residues long. TCRdb fed the 5' RACE reads into MiXCR, producing one record per CDR3 protein. The sample consists of tens of thousands of distinct CDR3 sequences, around 3.4% of them appearing once. In its sample, this clonotype was seen many times. The antigen is not known. Sequencing was carried out using PBMCs. This receptor was identified in a woman between 50 and 59 years old with multiple sclerosis. The genes are TRBV7-2 and TRBJ1-3, with D unclear. The CDR3 bases are TGTGCCAGCAGCTTAGTGGGTGCGGGAAACACCATATATTTT. Translating gives CASSLVGAGNTIYF.